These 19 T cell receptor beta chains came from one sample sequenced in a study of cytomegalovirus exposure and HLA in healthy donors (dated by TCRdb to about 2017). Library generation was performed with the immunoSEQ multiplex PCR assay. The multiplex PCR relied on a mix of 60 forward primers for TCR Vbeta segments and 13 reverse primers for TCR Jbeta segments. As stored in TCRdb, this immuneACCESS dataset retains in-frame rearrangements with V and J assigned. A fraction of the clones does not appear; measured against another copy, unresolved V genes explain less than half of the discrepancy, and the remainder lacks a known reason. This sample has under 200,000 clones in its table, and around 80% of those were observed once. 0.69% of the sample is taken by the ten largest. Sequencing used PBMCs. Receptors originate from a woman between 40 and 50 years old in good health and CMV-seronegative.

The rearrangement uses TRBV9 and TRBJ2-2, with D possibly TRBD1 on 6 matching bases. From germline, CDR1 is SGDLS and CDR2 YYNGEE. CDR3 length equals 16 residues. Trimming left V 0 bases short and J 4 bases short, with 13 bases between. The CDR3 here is CASSVATIGGTGELFF. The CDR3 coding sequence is TGTGCCAGCAGCGTAGCTACAATAGGGGGCACCGGGGAGCTGTTTTTT.

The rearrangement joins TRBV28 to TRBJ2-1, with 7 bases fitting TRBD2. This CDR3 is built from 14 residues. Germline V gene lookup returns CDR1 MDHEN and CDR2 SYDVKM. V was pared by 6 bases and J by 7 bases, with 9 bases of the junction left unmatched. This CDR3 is CASSPGTIENEQFF. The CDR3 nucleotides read TGTGCCAGCAGCCCGGGGACTATTGAAAATGAGCAGTTCTTC.

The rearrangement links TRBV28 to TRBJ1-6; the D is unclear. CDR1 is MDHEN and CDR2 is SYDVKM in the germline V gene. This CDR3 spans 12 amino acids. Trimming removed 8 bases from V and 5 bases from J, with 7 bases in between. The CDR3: CASQVDNSPLHF. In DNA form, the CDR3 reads TGTGCCAGCCAGGTGGATAATTCACCCCTCCACTTT. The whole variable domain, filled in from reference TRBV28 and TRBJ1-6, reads DVKVTQSSRYLVKRTGEKVFLECVQDMDHENMFWYRQDPGLGLRLIYFSYDVKMKEKGDIPEGYSVSREKKERFSLILESASTNQTSMYLCASQVDNSPLHFGNGTRLTVT.

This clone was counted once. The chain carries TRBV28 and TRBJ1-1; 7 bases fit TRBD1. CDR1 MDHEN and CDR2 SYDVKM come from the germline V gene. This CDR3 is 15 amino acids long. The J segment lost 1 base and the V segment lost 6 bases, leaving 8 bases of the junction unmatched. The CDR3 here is CASSLDRAKNTEAFF. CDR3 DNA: TGTGCCAGCAGCCTCGACAGGGCCAAGAACACTGAAGCTTTCTTT.

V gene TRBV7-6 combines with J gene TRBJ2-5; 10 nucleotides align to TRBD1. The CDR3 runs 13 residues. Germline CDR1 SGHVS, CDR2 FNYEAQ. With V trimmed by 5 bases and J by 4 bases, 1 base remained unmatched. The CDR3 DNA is TGTGCCAGCAGCCGGACAGGGGGAGAGACCCAGTACTTC. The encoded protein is CASSRTGGETQYF.

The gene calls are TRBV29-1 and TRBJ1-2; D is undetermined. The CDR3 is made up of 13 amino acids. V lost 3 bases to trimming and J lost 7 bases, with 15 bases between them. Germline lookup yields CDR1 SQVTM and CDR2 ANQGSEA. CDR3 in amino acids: CSVDKGEGGGYTF. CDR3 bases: TGCAGCGTTGATAAGGGAGAGGGAGGTGGCTACACCTTC.

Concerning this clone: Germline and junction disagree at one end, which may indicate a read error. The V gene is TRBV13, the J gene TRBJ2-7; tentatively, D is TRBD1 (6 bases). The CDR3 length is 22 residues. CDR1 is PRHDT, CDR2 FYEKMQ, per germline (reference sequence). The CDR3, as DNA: TGTGCCAGCAGCGGGGGAAAGGACAGATTCCGATCGGCGGGCCATGCCTCCCACGAGCAGTACTTC. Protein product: CASSGGKDRFRSAGHASHEQYF.

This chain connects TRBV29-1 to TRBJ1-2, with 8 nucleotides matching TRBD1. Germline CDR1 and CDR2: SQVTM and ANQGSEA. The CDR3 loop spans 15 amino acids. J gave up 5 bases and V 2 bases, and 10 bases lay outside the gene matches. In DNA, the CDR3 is TGCAGCGTTGAAATTCTTGGACAGGGAGGGTATGGCTACACCTTC. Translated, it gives CSVEILGQGGYGYTF.

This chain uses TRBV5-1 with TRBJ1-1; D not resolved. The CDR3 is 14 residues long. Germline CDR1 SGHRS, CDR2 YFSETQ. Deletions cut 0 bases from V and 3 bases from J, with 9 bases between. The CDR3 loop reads CASSLARGYTEAFF. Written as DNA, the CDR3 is TGCGCCAGCAGCTTGGCCAGAGGGTACACTGAAGCTTTCTTT.

The CDR3 nucleotides are TGTGCCAGCAGCTCACTAGTTTCAGCCGGGGAGCTGTTTTTT. It translates to CASSSLVSAGELFF. The chain is built from TRBV7-2 and TRBJ2-2, with D maybe TRBD2 (5 bases). The CDR3 runs to 14 residues. Trimming left V 4 bases short and J 6 bases short, with 12 bases between. Germline CDR1 is SGHTA and CDR2 is FQGNSA.

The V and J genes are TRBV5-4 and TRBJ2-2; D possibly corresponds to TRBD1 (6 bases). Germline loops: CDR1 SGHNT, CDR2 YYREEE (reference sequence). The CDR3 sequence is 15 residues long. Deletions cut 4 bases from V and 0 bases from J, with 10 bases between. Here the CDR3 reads CASSRQVPNTGELFF. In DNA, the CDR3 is TGTGCCAGCAGCCGACAGGTGCCGAACACCGGGGAGCTGTTTTTT.

Written as DNA, the CDR3 is TGTGCCAGCAGTGACAGGGGTTTGAACGAGCAGTACTTC. Encoded protein: CASSDRGLNEQYF. This chain uses TRBV6-1 with TRBJ2-7; D is perhaps TRBD1 (6 bases). Germline lookup yields CDR1 MNHNS and CDR2 SASEGT. The CDR3 runs to 13 residues. Trimming shortened V by 3 bases and J by 5 bases, and 11 bases separated the two germline ends.

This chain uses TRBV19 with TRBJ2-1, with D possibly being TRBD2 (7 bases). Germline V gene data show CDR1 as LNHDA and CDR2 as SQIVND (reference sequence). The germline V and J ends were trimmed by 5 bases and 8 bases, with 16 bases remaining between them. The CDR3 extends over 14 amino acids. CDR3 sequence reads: CASSATGGWDEQFF. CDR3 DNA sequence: TGTGCCAGTAGTGCCACGGGGGGCTGGGATGAGCAGTTCTTC.

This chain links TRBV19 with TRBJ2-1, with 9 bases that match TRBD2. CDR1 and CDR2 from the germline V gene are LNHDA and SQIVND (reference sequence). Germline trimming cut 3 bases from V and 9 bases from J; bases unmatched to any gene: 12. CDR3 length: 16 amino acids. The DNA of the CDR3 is TGTGCCAGTAGTATGAGTAGCGGGGGACCCTTCGGTGAGCAGTTCTTC. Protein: CASSMSSGGPFGEQFF.

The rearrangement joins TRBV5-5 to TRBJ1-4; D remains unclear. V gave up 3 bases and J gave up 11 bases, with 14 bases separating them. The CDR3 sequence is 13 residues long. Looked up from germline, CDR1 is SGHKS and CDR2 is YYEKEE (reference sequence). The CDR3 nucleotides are TGTGCCAGCAGCTCAGGATATGGGTCTAAACTGTTTTTT. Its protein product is CASSSGYGSKLFF.

The CDR3 DNA is TGCGCCAGCTCCTCCTCAGGAGGGTCCTATGGCTACACCTTC. Encoded protein: CASSSSGGSYGYTF. The chain employs TRBV5-1 and TRBJ1-2; D is ambiguous. V lost 7 bases to trimming and J lost 4 bases, with 17 bases between them. The CDR3 extends over 14 amino acids. Germline loops: CDR1 SGHRS, CDR2 YFSETQ.

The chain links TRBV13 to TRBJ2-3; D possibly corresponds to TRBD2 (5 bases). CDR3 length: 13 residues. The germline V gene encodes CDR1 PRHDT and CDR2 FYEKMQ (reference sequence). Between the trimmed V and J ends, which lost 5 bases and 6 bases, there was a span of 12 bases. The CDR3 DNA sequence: TGTGCCAGCAGCCTCTTTCGAGGGGATACGCAGTATTTT. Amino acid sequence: CASSLFRGDTQYF.

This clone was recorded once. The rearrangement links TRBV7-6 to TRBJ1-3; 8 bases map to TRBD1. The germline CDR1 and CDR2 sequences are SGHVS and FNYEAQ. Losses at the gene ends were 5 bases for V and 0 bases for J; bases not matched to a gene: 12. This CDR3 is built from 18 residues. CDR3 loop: CASSIGQGRHYSGNTIYF. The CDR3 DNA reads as TGTGCCAGCAGCATCGGACAGGGCCGCCATTACTCTGGAAACACCATATATTTT.

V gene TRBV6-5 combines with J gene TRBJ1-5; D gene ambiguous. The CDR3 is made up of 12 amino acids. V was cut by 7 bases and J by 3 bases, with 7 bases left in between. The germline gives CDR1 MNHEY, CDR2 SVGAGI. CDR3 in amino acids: CASTLFNQPQHF. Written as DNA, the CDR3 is TGTGCCAGCACCTTGTTCAATCAGCCCCAGCATTTT.